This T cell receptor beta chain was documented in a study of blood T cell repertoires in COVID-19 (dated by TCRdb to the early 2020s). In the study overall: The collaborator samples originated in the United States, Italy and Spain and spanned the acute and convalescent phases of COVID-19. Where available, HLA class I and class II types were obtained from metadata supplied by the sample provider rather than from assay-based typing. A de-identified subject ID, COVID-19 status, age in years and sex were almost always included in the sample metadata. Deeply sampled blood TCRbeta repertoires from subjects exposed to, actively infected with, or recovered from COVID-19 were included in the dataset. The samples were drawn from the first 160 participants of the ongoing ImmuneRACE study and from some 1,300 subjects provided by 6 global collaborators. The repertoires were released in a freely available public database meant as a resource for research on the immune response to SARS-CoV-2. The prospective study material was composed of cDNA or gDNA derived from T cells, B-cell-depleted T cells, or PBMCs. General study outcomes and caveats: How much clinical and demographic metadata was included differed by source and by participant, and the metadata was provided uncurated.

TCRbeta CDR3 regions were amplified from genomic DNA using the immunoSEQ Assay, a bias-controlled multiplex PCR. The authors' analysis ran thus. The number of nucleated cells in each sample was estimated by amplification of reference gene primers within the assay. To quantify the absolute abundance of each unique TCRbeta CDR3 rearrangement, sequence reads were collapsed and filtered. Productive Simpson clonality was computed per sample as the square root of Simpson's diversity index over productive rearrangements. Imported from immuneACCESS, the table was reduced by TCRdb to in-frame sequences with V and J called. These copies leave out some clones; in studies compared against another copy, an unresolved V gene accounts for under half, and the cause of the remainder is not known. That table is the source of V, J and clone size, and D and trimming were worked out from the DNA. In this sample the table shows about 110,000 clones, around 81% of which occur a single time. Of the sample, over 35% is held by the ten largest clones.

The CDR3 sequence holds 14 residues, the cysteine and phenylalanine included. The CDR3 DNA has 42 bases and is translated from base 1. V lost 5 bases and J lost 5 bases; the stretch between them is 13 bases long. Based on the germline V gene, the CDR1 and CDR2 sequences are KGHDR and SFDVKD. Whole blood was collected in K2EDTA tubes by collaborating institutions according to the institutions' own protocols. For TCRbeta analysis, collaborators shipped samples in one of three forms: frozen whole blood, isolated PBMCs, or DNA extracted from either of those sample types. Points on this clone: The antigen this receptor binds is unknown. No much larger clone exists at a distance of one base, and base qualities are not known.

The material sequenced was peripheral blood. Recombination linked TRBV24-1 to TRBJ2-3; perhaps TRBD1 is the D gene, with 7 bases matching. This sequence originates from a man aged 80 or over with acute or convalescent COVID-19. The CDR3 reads CATSAEGAIDTQYF. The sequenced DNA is TGTGCCACCAGTGCGGAGGGGGCGATAGATACGCAGTATTTT.